This T cell receptor beta chain derives from a study of CD8 T cells in ankylosing spondylitis. General study results and limits: Clones that were linked to disease were CD8+ and were relatively rare in peripheral blood. A motif of roughly 8 highly homologous TCR beta variants was seen as apparently characteristic of ankylosing spondylitis blood. In ankylosing spondylitis patients, matched synovial fluid reportedly showed significant enrichment of disease-linked clones.

Trimming took off 3 bases at V and 1 base at J, with 11 bases between the two ends. The germline CDR1 and CDR2 sequences are SQVTM and ANQGSEA. There are 14 residues in the CDR3. This clonotype was counted at least ten times. Its antigen is as yet unknown. The authors made TCR beta libraries by quantitative 5'-RACE with molecular barcodes. TCRdb independently ran MiXCR on the 5' RACE reads; one entry per CDR3 protein. This table holds some 270,000 distinct CDR3 sequences, roughly 32% found once. This chain connects TRBV29-1 to TRBJ2-3; TRBD2 might be the D (6 bases). The clonotype was recovered from a male donor with ankylosing spondylitis or in good health (not recorded which). What was sequenced was blood, either unsorted or a sorted T cell fraction (not recorded which). This chain's CDR3 is CSVDVGGGTDTQYF. The CDR3 region has the DNA TGCAGCGTTGACGTGGGGGGAGGCACAGATACGCAGTATTTT.